The TCR beta chain under discussion was sequenced for a study of molecular identifiers for immune sequencing clone quantification. Germline-derived CDR1 and CDR2 are LNHDA and SQIVND (reference sequence). The CDR3 extends over 16 amino acids. Trimming stripped 3 bases from V and 9 bases from J, with 21 bases between. This clonotype was seen ten or more times. TCRdb analysed the PCR reads with MiXCR anew, one entry per CDR3 protein. The table records 45,000 to 65,000 distinct CDR3 sequences, approximately 25% of them present only once. The V and J genes are TRBV19 and TRBJ2-1; D not resolved. The sample consisted of naive CD8+ T cells from blood, with Jurkat cell RNA spiked in. Documented subset: FACS-sorted CD8+CD4-CCR7+CD45RA+ naive T cells. The sequence derives from a human donor in good health. Some libraries in this study had Jurkat cell RNA spiked in. DNA for the CDR3: TGTGCCAGTAGTATTGCGGCGGTCCGAGAGAATGGTGAGCAGTTCTTC. This gives the protein CASSIAAVRENGEQFF.